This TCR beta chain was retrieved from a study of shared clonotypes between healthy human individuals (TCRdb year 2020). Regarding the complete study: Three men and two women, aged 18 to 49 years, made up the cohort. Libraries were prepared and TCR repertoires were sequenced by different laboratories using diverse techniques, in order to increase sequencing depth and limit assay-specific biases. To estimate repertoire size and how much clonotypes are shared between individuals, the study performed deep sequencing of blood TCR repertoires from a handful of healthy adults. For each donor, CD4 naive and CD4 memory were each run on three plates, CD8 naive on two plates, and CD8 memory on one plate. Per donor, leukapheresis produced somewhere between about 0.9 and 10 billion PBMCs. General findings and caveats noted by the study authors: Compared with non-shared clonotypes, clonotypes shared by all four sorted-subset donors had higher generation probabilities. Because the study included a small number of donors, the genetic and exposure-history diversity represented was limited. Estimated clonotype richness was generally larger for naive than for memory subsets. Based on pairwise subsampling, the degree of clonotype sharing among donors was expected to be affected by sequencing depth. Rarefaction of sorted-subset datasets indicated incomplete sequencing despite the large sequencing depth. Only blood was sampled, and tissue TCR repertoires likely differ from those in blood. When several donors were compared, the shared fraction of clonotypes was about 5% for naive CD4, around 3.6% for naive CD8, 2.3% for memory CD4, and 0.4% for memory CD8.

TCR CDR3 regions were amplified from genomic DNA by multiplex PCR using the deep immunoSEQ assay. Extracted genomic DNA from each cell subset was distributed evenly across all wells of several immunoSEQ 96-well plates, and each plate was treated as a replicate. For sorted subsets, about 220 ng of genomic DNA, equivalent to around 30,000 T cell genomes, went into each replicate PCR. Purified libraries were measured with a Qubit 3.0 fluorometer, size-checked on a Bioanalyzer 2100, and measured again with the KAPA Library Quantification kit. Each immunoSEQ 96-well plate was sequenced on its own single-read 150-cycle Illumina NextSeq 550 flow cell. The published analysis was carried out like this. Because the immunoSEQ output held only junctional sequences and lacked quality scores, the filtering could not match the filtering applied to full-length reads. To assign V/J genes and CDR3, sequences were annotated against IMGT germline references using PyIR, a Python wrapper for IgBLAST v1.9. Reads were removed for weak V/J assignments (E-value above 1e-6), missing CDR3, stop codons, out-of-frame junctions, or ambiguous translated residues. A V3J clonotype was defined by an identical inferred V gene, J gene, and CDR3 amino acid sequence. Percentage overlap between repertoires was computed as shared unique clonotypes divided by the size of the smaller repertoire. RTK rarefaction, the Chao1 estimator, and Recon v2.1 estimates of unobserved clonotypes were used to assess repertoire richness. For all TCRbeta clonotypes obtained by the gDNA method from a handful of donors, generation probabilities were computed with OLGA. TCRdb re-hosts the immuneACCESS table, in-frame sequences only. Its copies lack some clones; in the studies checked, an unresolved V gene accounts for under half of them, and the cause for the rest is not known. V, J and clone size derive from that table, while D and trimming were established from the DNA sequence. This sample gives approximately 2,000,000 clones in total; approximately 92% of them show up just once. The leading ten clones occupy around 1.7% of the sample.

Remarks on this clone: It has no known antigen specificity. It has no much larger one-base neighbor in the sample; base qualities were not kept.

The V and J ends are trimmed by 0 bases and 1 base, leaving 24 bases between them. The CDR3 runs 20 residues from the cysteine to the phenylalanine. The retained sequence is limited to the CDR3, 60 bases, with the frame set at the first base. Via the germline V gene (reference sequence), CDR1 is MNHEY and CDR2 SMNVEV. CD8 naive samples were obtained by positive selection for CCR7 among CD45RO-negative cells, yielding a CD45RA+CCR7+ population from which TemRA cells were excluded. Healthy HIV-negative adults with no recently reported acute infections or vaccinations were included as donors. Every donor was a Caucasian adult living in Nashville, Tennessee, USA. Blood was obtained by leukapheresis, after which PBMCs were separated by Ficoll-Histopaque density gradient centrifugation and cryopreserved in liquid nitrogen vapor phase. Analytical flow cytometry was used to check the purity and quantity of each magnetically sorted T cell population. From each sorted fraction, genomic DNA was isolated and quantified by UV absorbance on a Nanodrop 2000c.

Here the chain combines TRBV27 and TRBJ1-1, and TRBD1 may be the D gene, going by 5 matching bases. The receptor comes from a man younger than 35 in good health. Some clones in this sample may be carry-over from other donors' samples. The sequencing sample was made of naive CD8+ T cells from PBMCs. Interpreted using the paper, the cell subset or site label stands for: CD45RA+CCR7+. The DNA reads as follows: TGTGCCAGCAGTTTATCCCCCCCCGGGGGGTTTGGGGTAGAGAACACTGAAGCTTTCTTT. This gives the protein CASSLSPPGGFGVENTEAFF.